This is a list of T cell receptor beta chains from one sample in a study of shared clonotypes between healthy human individuals. Sequenced by immunoSEQ multiplex PCR; TCRdb stores in-frame clones only, minus some. The sample holds some 2,000,000 clones, about 94% seen once. What was sequenced was naive CD4+ T cells sorted from blood. The receptors come from a man younger than 35 in good health. Each CDR3 is given with its conserved first and last residue. Fields, in order: J gene, clone size, V gene, D gene, CDR3 protein, CDR3 DNA. A D gene is named only where the DNA matches it firmly. Rows give clone size only sometimes, using once, few, many, or a class for an expanded clone.

J: TRBJ1-3
size: -
V: TRBV27
D: -
CDR3: CASARVGLGNTIYF
DNA: TGTGCCAGCGCCCGAGTGGGGCTAGGAAACACCATATATTTT

J: TRBJ2-3
size: -
V: TRBV7-6
D: -
CDR3: CASSANREPDTQYF
DNA: TGTGCCAGCAGCGCCAACAGGGAGCCAGATACGCAGTATTTT

J: TRBJ1-2
size: -
V: TRBV19
D: -
CDR3: CASSSPSRPFYYGYTF
DNA: TGTGCCAGTAGTTCCCCAAGCAGGCCGTTCTACTATGGCTACACCTTC

J: TRBJ1-1
size: -
V: TRBV7-9
D: -
CDR3: CASSAGDRMNTEAFF
DNA: TGTGCCAGCAGCGCCGGGGACCGTATGAACACTGAAGCTTTCTTT

J: TRBJ2-7
size: -
V: TRBV18
D: -
CDR3: CASSPPSYEQYF
DNA: TGTGCCAGCTCACCACCGAGTTACGAGCAGTACTTC

J: TRBJ2-7
size: -
V: TRBV15
D: -
CDR3: CATSSDSARDSYEQYF
DNA: TGTGCCACCAGTAGTGATAGTGCGCGGGACTCCTACGAGCAGTACTTC

J: TRBJ2-3
size: -
V: TRBV2
D: -
CDR3: CASSERTGVGFGTQYF
DNA: TGTGCCAGCAGTGAAAGAACGGGGGTCGGATTTGGTACGCAGTATTTT

J: TRBJ2-2
size: -
V: TRBV11-2
D: -
CDR3: CASSSKVSNTGELFF
DNA: TGTGCCAGCAGCTCCAAAGTTTCTAACACCGGGGAGCTGTTTTTT

J: TRBJ1-5
size: -
V: TRBV15
D: -
CDR3: CATSRTWENSNQPQHF
DNA: TGTGCCACCAGCAGGACTTGGGAGAATAGCAATCAGCCCCAGCATTTT

J: TRBJ1-6
size: -
V: TRBV9
D: -
CDR3: CASSPSGAAGNSPLHF
DNA: TGTGCCAGCAGCCCCTCCGGGGCTGCAGGGAATTCACCCCTCCACTTT

J: TRBJ2-5
size: -
V: TRBV7-2
D: TRBD2
CDR3: CASSPQTSEWETQYF
DNA: TGTGCCAGCAGCCCCCAGACTAGCGAGTGGGAGACCCAGTACTTC

J: TRBJ1-1
size: -
V: TRBV10-3
D: -
CDR3: CAISEWGNTEAFF
DNA: TGTGCCATCAGTGAGTGGGGGAACACTGAAGCTTTCTTT

J: TRBJ2-7
size: -
V: TRBV10-2
D: TRBD1
CDR3: CASSAIQGYEQYF
DNA: TGCGCCAGCAGCGCCATACAGGGGTACGAGCAGTACTTC

J: TRBJ1-3
size: few
V: TRBV11-2
D: -
CDR3: CASSSQGNTIYF
DNA: TGTGCCAGCAGCTCCCAGGGAAACACCATATATTTT

J: TRBJ2-3
size: once
V: TRBV5-1
D: TRBD2
CDR3: CASSGRGDYTDTQYF
DNA: TGCGCCAGCAGTGGGCGGGGGGACTACACAGATACGCAGTATTTT

J: TRBJ1-1
size: -
V: TRBV7-9
D: TRBD1
CDR3: CASSSGDSRNTEAFF
DNA: TGTGCCAGCAGCTCAGGGGACAGTCGGAACACTGAAGCTTTCTTT

J: TRBJ1-3
size: -
V: TRBV10-3
D: -
CDR3: CAISESYGMGNTIYF
DNA: TGTGCCATCAGTGAGTCTTACGGGATGGGAAACACCATATATTTT

J: TRBJ2-5
size: -
V: TRBV6-5
D: -
CDR3: CASRRDSVVETQYF
DNA: TGTGCCAGCAGAAGGGACTCTGTAGTGGAGACCCAGTACTTC

J: TRBJ2-7
size: -
V: TRBV5-1
D: -
CDR3: CASSSGSFSSEQYF
DNA: TGCGCCAGCAGCTCAGGTTCTTTCTCGTCCGAGCAGTACTTC

J: TRBJ2-3
size: once
V: TRBV7-2
D: -
CDR3: CASSSVAATDTQYF
DNA: TGTGCCAGCAGCTCGGTAGCGGCCACAGATACGCAGTATTTT

J: TRBJ2-5
size: -
V: TRBV4-3
D: TRBD1
CDR3: CASSHPGQDQETQYF
DNA: TGCGCCAGCAGCCACCCAGGACAGGACCAAGAGACCCAGTACTTC

J: TRBJ1-3
size: -
V: TRBV18
D: -
CDR3: CASSPPGPGGNTIYF
DNA: TGTGCCAGCTCACCACCGGGGCCAGGTGGAAACACCATATATTTT

J: TRBJ2-3
size: -
V: TRBV12-5
D: -
CDR3: CASGLVLPDTQYF
DNA: TGTGCTAGTGGTTTGGTACTACCAGATACGCAGTATTTT

J: TRBJ2-1
size: once
V: TRBV14
D: TRBD2
CDR3: CASSQDPPGVSGGQGEQFF
DNA: TGTGCCAGCAGCCAAGATCCCCCAGGGGTTAGCGGGGGGCAGGGTGAGCAGTTCTTC

J: TRBJ2-3
size: -
V: TRBV2
D: -
CDR3: CASSRDHFTDTQYF
DNA: TGTGCCAGCAGCCGGGACCACTTCACAGATACGCAGTATTTT

J: TRBJ2-1
size: -
V: TRBV27
D: -
CDR3: CASKQEGGSYNEQFF
DNA: TGTGCCAGCAAACAAGAGGGAGGCTCCTACAATGAGCAGTTCTTC

J: TRBJ2-1
size: -
V: TRBV10-3
D: TRBD1
CDR3: CASGTGRYNEQFF
DNA: TGTGCCAGCGGGACAGGGCGTTACAATGAGCAGTTCTTC

J: TRBJ2-3
size: -
V: TRBV30
D: -
CDR3: CAWSGGGSTQYF
DNA: TGTGCCTGGAGTGGAGGGGGGAGTACGCAGTATTTT

J: TRBJ1-2
size: -
V: TRBV6-1
D: TRBD1
CDR3: CASSGDRGDNGYTF
DNA: TGTGCCAGCAGTGGGGACAGGGGAGATAATGGCTACACCTTC

J: TRBJ1-6
size: -
V: TRBV7-2
D: -
CDR3: CASSSSGGNSPLHF
DNA: TGTGCCAGCAGCTCCTCGGGGGGCAATTCACCCCTCCACTTT

J: TRBJ2-7
size: once
V: TRBV2
D: TRBD2
CDR3: CASASLGLAGGGEQYF
DNA: TGTGCCAGCGCTTCTTTAGGACTAGCGGGGGGAGGTGAGCAGTACTTC

J: TRBJ1-3
size: -
V: TRBV11-2
D: -
CDR3: CASSFSGNTIYF
DNA: TGTGCCAGCAGTTTTTCTGGAAACACCATATATTTT

J: TRBJ2-3
size: -
V: TRBV30
D: -
CDR3: CAWSVVEGAQYF
DNA: TGTGCCTGGAGTGTCGTTGAGGGTGCGCAGTATTTT

J: TRBJ1-6
size: -
V: TRBV21-1
D: -
CDR3: CASSKKGTGLHF
DNA: TGTGCCAGCAGCAAAAAAGGGACAGGACTCCACTTT

J: TRBJ1-1
size: -
V: TRBV18
D: -
CDR3: CASSQNSVNTEAFF
DNA: TGTGCCAGCTCACAAAACAGCGTGAACACTGAAGCTTTCTTT

J: TRBJ2-1
size: -
V: TRBV11-2
D: -
CDR3: CASSPRDEQFF
DNA: TGTGCCAGCAGCCCCCGGGATGAGCAGTTCTTC

J: TRBJ2-3
size: -
V: TRBV28
D: TRBD2
CDR3: CASTLAGGTDTQYF
DNA: TGTGCCAGCACCCTAGCGGGGGGCACAGATACGCAGTATTTT

J: TRBJ2-4
size: once
V: TRBV6-6
D: TRBD1
CDR3: CASRTQGAAKNIQYF
DNA: TGTGCCAGCAGAACACAGGGGGCAGCCAAAAACATTCAGTACTTC

J: TRBJ2-1
size: once
V: TRBV5-1
D: TRBD1
CDR3: CASSQNPGQSYNEQFF
DNA: TGCGCCAGCAGCCAAAACCCGGGACAGAGCTACAATGAGCAGTTCTTC

J: TRBJ1-1
size: -
V: TRBV27
D: -
CDR3: CASSLQRKNTEAFF
DNA: TGTGCCAGCAGTTTACAGAGAAAGAACACTGAAGCTTTCTTT

J: TRBJ2-5
size: once
V: TRBV6-5
D: -
CDR3: CASGNSDQYF
DNA: TGTGCCAGCGGCAACAGTGACCAGTACTTC

J: TRBJ2-5
size: -
V: TRBV7-8
D: -
CDR3: CASSQLQGLIQETQYF
DNA: TGTGCCAGCAGCCAGTTGCAGGGACTTATCCAAGAGACCCAGTACTTC

J: TRBJ1-1
size: -
V: TRBV10-1
D: -
CDR3: CASSKQGPTEAFF
DNA: TGCGCCAGCAGTAAACAGGGACCCACTGAAGCTTTCTTT

J: TRBJ2-7
size: -
V: TRBV10-3
D: TRBD2
CDR3: CAISDSEGGPVQYF
DNA: TGTGCCATCAGTGACTCTGAGGGAGGGCCAGTGCAGTACTTC

J: TRBJ2-2
size: -
V: TRBV7-6
D: -
CDR3: CASSLGQARSGELFF
DNA: TGTGCCAGCAGCTTAGGACAGGCAAGGTCCGGGGAGCTGTTTTTT

J: TRBJ1-2
size: -
V: TRBV19
D: -
CDR3: CASIRDPRENYGYTF
DNA: TGTGCCAGTATCAGAGACCCCAGGGAAAACTATGGCTACACCTTC

J: TRBJ2-3
size: -
V: TRBV6-1
D: -
CDR3: CASMAGHPGDTQYF
DNA: TGTGCCAGCATGGCGGGGCACCCTGGGGATACGCAGTATTTT

J: TRBJ2-6
size: -
V: TRBV5-1
D: -
CDR3: CASSLEGMGANVLTF
DNA: TGCGCCAGCAGCTTAGAGGGGATGGGGGCCAACGTCCTGACTTTC

J: TRBJ1-2
size: -
V: TRBV19
D: TRBD1
CDR3: CASSPRDRGVRGYTF
DNA: TGTGCCAGTAGTCCACGGGACAGGGGAGTGCGTGGCTACACCTTC

J: TRBJ2-7
size: -
V: TRBV6-1
D: -
CDR3: CASSARQAPYEQYF
DNA: TGTGCCAGCAGCGCAAGACAGGCCCCCTACGAGCAGTACTTC

J: TRBJ2-7
size: -
V: TRBV7-2
D: -
CDR3: CASSLDPASSYEQYF
DNA: TGTGCCAGCAGCTTAGATCCGGCTAGCTCCTACGAGCAGTACTTC